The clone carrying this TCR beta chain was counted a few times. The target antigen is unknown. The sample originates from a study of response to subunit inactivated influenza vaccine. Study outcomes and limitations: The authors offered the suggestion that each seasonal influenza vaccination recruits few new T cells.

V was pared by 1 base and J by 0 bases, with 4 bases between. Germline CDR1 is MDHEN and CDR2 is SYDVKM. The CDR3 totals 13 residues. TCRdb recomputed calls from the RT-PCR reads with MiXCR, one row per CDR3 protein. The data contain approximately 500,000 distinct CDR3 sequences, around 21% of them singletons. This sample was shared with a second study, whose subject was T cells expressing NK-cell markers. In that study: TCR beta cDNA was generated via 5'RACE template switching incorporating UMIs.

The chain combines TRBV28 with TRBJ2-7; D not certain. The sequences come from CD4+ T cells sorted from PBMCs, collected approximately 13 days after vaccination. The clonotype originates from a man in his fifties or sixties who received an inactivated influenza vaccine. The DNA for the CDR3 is TGTGCCAGCAGTTTATTTAACTCCTACGAGCAGTACTTC. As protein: CASSLFNSYEQYF.